This T cell receptor beta chain was obtained from a study of Graves' ophthalmopathy and Graves' hyperthyroidism listed by TCRdb under 2018. A note on the overall study: Peripheral blood was collected before any treatment was given, at the time of initial diagnosis. To tell Graves' ophthalmopathy apart from Graves' hyperthyroidism, and to predict which patients would progress to ophthalmopathy, the study relied on TCR beta repertoire signatures. T-cell repertoires of thyroid tissue and blood were compared in six or seven hyperthyroidism patients. Following sample collection, hyperthyroidism patients were given methimazole at a starting dose of 30 mg daily, and ophthalmopathy patients were given high-dose intravenous methylprednisolone. To explore V-J signatures that separate ophthalmopathy from hyperthyroidism, a discovery set of about 100 patients was enrolled, consisting of 43 with ophthalmopathy and fewer than 60 with stable hyperthyroidism. For independent validation, a separate cohort was made up of fewer than 20 hyperthyroidism patients plus 17 patients who later progressed from hyperthyroidism to ophthalmopathy. The approximately 90 discovery patients were divided at random into training and test sets in a 7:3 ratio. In total, 135 blood samples were TCR-sequenced: 43 ophthalmopathy, some 72 hyperthyroidism and about 17 hyperthyroidism-to-ophthalmopathy patients.

For repertoire sequencing, the TCR beta CDR3 regions were amplified from RNA transcripts. HTBI primers and the Qiagen OneStep RT-PCR kit were used in a first-round RT-PCR, which was followed by a second-round multiplex PCR, size selection and purification. Libraries were sequenced on an Illumina HiSeq2000 using paired-end 100 bp reads. Per the original workflow: Reads were processed with SOAPnuke, discarding reads with adapters, uncalled bases, mean Phred below 15, or no exact constant-primer or identifier match. High-quality paired reads were merged with COPE v1.2.5. Each unique nucleotide sequence was treated as a clonotype, and MiTCR v1.1 was used to align the clonotypes to the IMGT TRB V, D and J references. The analysis was limited to V-J combinations with a frequency above 0.0001, which together covered just over 98% of the repertoires. A TCR clonal expansion and chaos score per V-J combination was defined as the ratio of F50 clonal expansion to chaos observed in the TCRdist matrix. Welch's t-statistics and random forest were used to narrow the features down to over ten V-J combinations, which were then fed into a naive Bayes classifier. The Morisita-Horn index was used to measure how similar the thyroid and blood repertoires were. TCRdb took the public reads, trimmed them with fastp at Q25, ran MiXCR for clone calling and kept in-frame beta chains. Rows matching on CDR3 protein sequence are summarized as one entry with the most common DNA and genes. TCRdb, not the authors, supplied the V and J calls. For this sample the table gives about 400,000 distinct CDR3 sequences, of which less than 20% were detected only once. The top ten hold 5.5% to 7% of the sample.

Hyperthyroidism was defined as stable when no progression to ophthalmopathy occurred within 18 months of follow-up. Patients with hyperthyroidism were aged 18 to 65 years, had been newly diagnosed, and had a disease duration of less than 2 months. Patients with other autoimmune diseases, uncontrolled infections, pregnancy or lactation were excluded from the study. Diagnosis was based on clinical symptoms, serum thyroxine, TRAb, thyroid ultrasound and orbital computed tomography. Ficoll-Paque density gradient centrifugation was used to isolate PBMCs from around 10 ml of fresh peripheral blood. Total RNA was extracted using Trizol reagent, and RNA quality was checked on an Agilent 2100 Bioanalyzer. At least ten counts were recorded for this clonotype. Its antigen is currently not known. Within one base of it there is no much larger clone, and no base qualities were kept. What the study reported, not specific to this receptor: Sample size was not predetermined statistically, and investigators were not blinded to group allocation. In cross-validation, the 13-signature model distinguished ophthalmopathy from stable hyperthyroidism with 85% to 90% sensitivity and around 81% specificity, and in the test set the corresponding values were about 80% and 75%. In validation, the model predicted ophthalmopathy progression with about 70% sensitivity and roughly 72% specificity; approximately 12 predicted patients were CT-confirmed with GO in a median of around 6 months. Most of the expanded thyroid clonotypes with a frequency above 0.001 were also detected in blood, and it was suggested that the thyroid immune response may be reflected by blood repertoires.

The clonotype originates from a woman aged 18-29 years with stable Graves' hyperthyroidism. Donor details come from another sample of the same person, matched by shared clones. Material for sequencing was peripheral blood.

At the DNA level, the sequence is TGTGCCAGCACGGGAGACCCGCTGAGCATGAACACTGAAGCTTTCTTT. Translated, it gives CASTGDPLSMNTEAFF. This sequence uses TRBV12-3 or TRBV12-4 and TRBJ1-1; no D segment can be confidently identified. Measured from the cysteine to the phenylalanine, the CDR3 is 16 residues long. The kept DNA is CDR3 alone, 48 bases in frame from the first base. V and J are truncated by 7 bases and 0 bases respectively, leaving an intervening sequence of 18 bases.